The rows below give T cell receptor beta chains drawn from one sample of a study of Graves' ophthalmopathy and Graves' hyperthyroidism. MiXCR was run by TCRdb on the multiplex PCR reads, yielding one entry per CDR3 protein. Of 500,000 to 800,000 distinct CDR3 sequences listed, about 38% were seen once; the top ten hold more than 3%. The sample was peripheral blood. The receptors were sampled from an adult man with Graves' ophthalmopathy. Both conserved end residues are part of each CDR3.

V gene	J gene	CDR3 protein
TRBV7-8	TRBJ2-1	CASSLVFSGGDEQFF
TRBV12-3/TRBV12-4	TRBJ1-1	CASSFWVQEAEAFF
TRBV7-2	TRBJ2-5	CASSPPSSQYF
TRBV6-5	TRBJ2-5	CASSERYQETQYF
TRBV7-4	TRBJ1-3	CATSLLVSGNTTYF
TRBV20-1	TRBJ2-5	CSTPGQSSSGREETQYF
TRBV9	TRBJ2-5	CASSGGQGKWETQYF
TRBV9	TRBJ1-1	CASSLETNTEAFF
TRBV12-3/TRBV12-4	TRBJ2-5	CASSLGQRTLQETQYF
TRBV29-1	TRBJ2-7	CSVGSTYEQYF
TRBV10-3	TRBJ2-2	CATLATSNTGELFF
TRBV19	TRBJ1-5	CASSNRGDNQPQHF
TRBV19	TRBJ1-1	CASSNSPPGTEAFF
TRBV2	TRBJ1-1	CASGGLAGAFF
TRBV15	TRBJ2-2	CATSRELGNTGELFF
TRBV7-9	TRBJ1-1	CASSLAEKLSAFF
TRBV12-3/TRBV12-4	TRBJ2-6	CASSLEGAGANVLTF
TRBV7-9	TRBJ1-1	CASSLGYGTANTEAFF
TRBV12-3/TRBV12-4	TRBJ1-4	CASTPGSSNWEKLFF
TRBV7-9	TRBJ1-1	CASSYGIYEAFF
TRBV7-3	TRBJ2-2	CASSVDSGGSNTGELFF
TRBV7-8	TRBJ2-2	CASSLSGLVNTGELFF
TRBV29-1	TRBJ2-5	CSVCYTGRLQETQYF
TRBV10-2	TRBJ2-7	CASSGGQGRSYEQYF
TRBV14	TRBJ1-1	CASSQWSVIETGALNTEAFF
TRBV24-1	TRBJ1-2	CATSDGDSNYGYTF
TRBV7-8	TRBJ2-5	CASSLGRRTWETQYF
TRBV5-5	TRBJ2-7	CASSSIKRQGWEQYF
TRBV4-1	TRBJ2-6	CASSQVPERYSGANVLTF
TRBV7-8	TRBJ1-5	CASSHRQGNQPQHF
TRBV10-3	TRBJ1-1	CAISGGQSMNTEAFF
TRBV19	TRBJ2-7	CASNQIGAYEQYF
TRBV10-3	TRBJ1-1	CAISVQGANTEAFF
TRBV4-2	TRBJ1-6	CASSQDWTGGNSPLHF
TRBV6-2/TRBV6-3	TRBJ1-2	CASSSQANYGYTF
TRBV7-2	TRBJ2-5	CASSLGDQYF
TRBV10-3	TRBJ1-6	CAISPGLYSPLHF
TRBV9	TRBJ2-1	CASSVGGGQGNEQFF
TRBV5-8	TRBJ2-5	CASSLALADQETQYF
TRBV7-4	TRBJ1-5	CASSFTGDRPYQPQHF
TRBV12-3/TRBV12-4	TRBJ2-2	CASSLPTDGELLF
TRBV11-2	TRBJ2-2	CASSLVEVGELFF
TRBV5-5	TRBJ2-7	CASSLGVQISYEQYF
TRBV15	TRBJ2-5	CATSSVEGRDWETQYF
TRBV2	TRBJ1-5	CASSSGLGQPQHF